These 18 T cell receptor beta chains were all obtained from the same sample, sequenced in a study of shared clonotypes between healthy human individuals. Only in-frame clones appear in the TCRdb table, and some are missing; sequencing was by immunoSEQ multiplex PCR. The repertoire holds some 1.5 million clones, with under 99% as singletons. Sequencing used naive CD4+ T cells sorted from blood. As for subset: CD45RA+ positively selected. These receptors came from a man aged 25 to 40 in good health.

The V and J genes are TRBV9 and TRBJ2-1; TRBD2 might be the D (6 bases). The CDR3 covers 18 residues. Trimming pared 4 bases from V and 0 bases from J, leaving 20 bases between. CDR1 is SGDLS and CDR2 is YYNGEE in the germline V gene. The CDR3 protein is CASSRAGGGRSSYNEQFF. The CDR3 region has the DNA TGTGCCAGCAGCCGGGCTGGGGGAGGCCGAAGCTCCTACAATGAGCAGTTCTTC.

Details on this clone: The sample contains more than one DNA sequence encoding this CDR3. V and J are TRBV14 and TRBJ1-1; D is uncertain. The CDR3 is 13 amino acids. Looked up from germline, CDR1 is SGHDN and CDR2 is FVKESK. V was clipped by 6 bases and J by 0 bases, with 8 bases between them. CDR3 sequence (DNA): TGTGCCAGCAGTCGGACTTTGAACACTGAAGCTTTCTTT. Its translation: CASSRTLNTEAFF. Drawing the rest from reference TRBV14 and TRBJ1-1, the complete variable domain is EAGVTQFPSHSVIEKGQTVTLRCDPISGHDNLYWYRRVMGKEIKFLLHFVKESKQDESGMPNNRFLAERTGGTYSTLKVQPAELEDSGVYFCASSRTLNTEAFFGQGTRLTVV.

The rearrangement joins TRBV11-3 to TRBJ2-1; D is possibly TRBD2 (5 bases). V lost 3 bases, J lost 6 bases, and 9 bases lay in between. The CDR3 is 13 amino acids. Germline V lookup: CDR1 SGHNT, CDR2 YENEEA. The CDR3 nucleotides are TGTGCCAGCAGCTTGACGGGATCCAATGAGCAGTTCTTC. This codes for CASSLTGSNEQFF.

V usage is TRBV14 and J usage is TRBJ2-1; 7 bases match TRBD2. In germline, CDR1 is SGHDN, CDR2 FVKESK. V shed 1 base and J 7 bases; nucleotides not matched to a gene: 4. This CDR3 comprises 14 residues. The DNA for the CDR3 is TGTGCCAGCAGCCAAGGACTAGCTTGGAATGAGCAGTTCTTC. This sequence encodes CASSQGLAWNEQFF.

The chain combines TRBV28 with TRBJ1-4; unclear D gene. CDR1 MDHEN and CDR2 SYDVKM come from the germline V gene. The CDR3 has 14 residues. Trimming stripped 4 bases from V and 11 bases from J, with 17 bases between. CDR3 in amino acids: CASSSTLIVGKLFF. CDR3 nucleotide sequence: TGTGCCAGCAGTTCGACGTTGATTGTCGGGAAACTGTTTTTT.

This sequence joins TRBV7-2 and TRBJ1-2; D not certain. Germline V CDR1 and CDR2: SGHTA, FQGNSA. The CDR3 is made up of 16 amino acids. V was shortened by 4 bases and J by 4 bases, with 19 bases between the two germline ends. The CDR3 is CASSSPPGQRFYGYTF. CDR3 bases: TGTGCCAGCAGCTCCCCCCCGGGCCAGAGGTTCTATGGCTACACCTTC. Using reference TRBV7-2 and TRBJ1-2 for the parts outside the CDR3, the full variable domain is GAGVSQSPSNKVTEKGKDVELRCDPISGHTALYWYRQSLGQGLEFLIYFQGNSAPDKSGLPSDRFSAERTGGSVSTLTIQRTQQEDSAVYLCASSSPPGQRFYGYTFGSGTRLTVV.

The chain employs TRBV9 and TRBJ1-1; D gene ambiguous. This CDR3 is 15 amino acids long. Trimming shortened V by 0 bases and J by 4 bases, and 13 bases separated the two germline ends. In germline, CDR1 is SGDLS, CDR2 YYNGEE. The CDR3 DNA sequence: TGTGCCAGCAGCGTAGAAGCATGGAGCTCCACTGAAGCTTTCTTT. Amino acid sequence: CASSVEAWSSTEAFF.

The chain employs TRBV25-1 and TRBJ2-1; 11 bases map to TRBD2. With V trimmed by 3 bases and J by 7 bases, 8 bases remained unmatched. From germline, CDR1 is MGHDK and CDR2 SYGVNS. This CDR3 region has 16 residues. The CDR3 nucleotides read TGTGCCAGCAGTGACCTAGCGGGAGGTAGGAAAAATGAGCAGTTCTTC. Its translation: CASSDLAGGRKNEQFF.

The chain couples TRBV7-9 to TRBJ2-2, with a weak D call TRBD1 (5 bases). Trimming shortened V by 1 base and J by 7 bases, and 13 bases separated the two germline ends. Germline CDR1 reads SEHNR; CDR2 reads FQNEAQ (reference sequence). The length of the CDR3 is 15 residues. The CDR3 here is CASSLVGVVGGELFF. The CDR3, as DNA: TGTGCCAGCAGCTTAGTAGGGGTCGTCGGCGGGGAGCTGTTTTTT.

The chain joins TRBV28 to TRBJ2-7; 9 bases are a match to TRBD1. The CDR3 sequence is 14 residues long. Germline CDR1 is MDHEN and CDR2 is SYDVKM. The V segment lost 5 bases and the J segment 4 bases; nucleotides outside the gene matches: 6. The CDR3 nucleotides are TGTGCCAGCAGTCCCGGGACAGGGTTGTACGAGCAGTACTTC. Protein: CASSPGTGLYEQYF. The full variable domain, with the rest looked up from reference TRBV28 and TRBJ2-7, is DVKVTQSSRYLVKRTGEKVFLECVQDMDHENMFWYRQDPGLGLRLIYFSYDVKMKEKGDIPEGYSVSREKKERFSLILESASTNQTSMYLCASSPGTGLYEQYFGPGTRLTVT.

This chain links TRBV5-5 with TRBJ2-1; 10 bases align to TRBD1. The junction had 6 bases not matched to a gene; V was cut back by 1 base and J by 2 bases. CDR3 length: 17 amino acids. CDR1 and CDR2 (germline): SGHKS, YYEKEE (reference sequence). The CDR3 loop is CASSLSRGQGPYNEQFF. As DNA, the CDR3 is TGTGCCAGCAGCTTGAGTAGGGGACAGGGGCCCTACAATGAGCAGTTCTTC.

The gene calls are TRBV6-4 and TRBJ1-1; D ambiguous. Germline V gene data show CDR1 as MRHNA and CDR2 as SNTAGT. Trimming left V 5 bases short and J 0 bases short, with 7 bases between. The CDR3 is made up of 13 amino acids. CDR3 region: CASSREVNTEAFF. The CDR3 DNA is TGTGCCAGCAGTCGAGAGGTGAACACTGAAGCTTTCTTT.

The rearrangement links TRBV7-8 to TRBJ2-2; D unclear. CDR3 size: 17 residues. Germline-derived CDR1 and CDR2 are SGHVS and FQNEAQ. V lost 2 bases and J lost 2, with 15 bases in between. CDR3 region: CASSLLAPKGNTGELFF. CDR3 nucleotide sequence: TGTGCCAGCAGCTTATTGGCACCGAAGGGAAACACCGGGGAGCTGTTTTTT.

The chain links TRBV19 to TRBJ2-5, with 10 bases lining up with TRBD1. V shed 8 bases and J 5 bases; nucleotides not matched to a gene: 5. CDR1 and CDR2 from the germline V gene are LNHDA and SQIVND (reference sequence). The CDR3 is 13 residues long. The CDR3: CASGGQGDETQYF. Written as DNA, the CDR3 is TGTGCCAGTGGTGGACAGGGGGATGAGACCCAGTACTTC.

V is TRBV18 and J is TRBJ2-1, with D possibly being TRBD1 (6 bases). CDR3 length: 14 amino acids. V gave up 6 bases and J gave up 5 bases, with 14 bases separating them. The germline V gene has CDR1 KGHSH and CDR2 LQKENI. DNA for the CDR3: TGTGCCAGCTCTTCCGGGACACCGAACAATGAGCAGTTCTTC. It yields the protein CASSSGTPNNEQFF.

The CDR3: CASSERLAGVYNEQFF. The CDR3 DNA reads TGCGCCAGCAGTGAGAGACTAGCGGGAGTGTACAATGAGCAGTTCTTC. The chain recombines TRBV10-1 with TRBJ2-1, with 12 bases identical to TRBD2. The length of the CDR3 is 16 residues. The junction had 3 bases not matched to a gene; V was cut back by 2 bases and J by 4 bases. Germline-derived CDR1 and CDR2 are WNHNN and SYGVQD (reference sequence).

J is TRBJ1-2 and V is TRBV29-1, with D possibly TRBD1 on 5 matching bases. The CDR3 spans 14 residues. CDR1 SQVTM and CDR2 ANQGSEA come from the germline V gene. Trimming shortened V by 6 bases and J by 6 bases, and 20 bases separated the two germline ends. CDR3 sequence reads: CSVAPRGRPDGYTF. Written as DNA, the CDR3 is TGCAGCGTAGCCCCTCGGGGACGCCCGGATGGCTACACCTTC.

The CDR3 coding sequence is TGTGCCAGCACCGCCGGGACAGGGTTTTATGGCTACACCTTC. It specifies CASTAGTGFYGYTF. V and J are TRBV6-5 and TRBJ1-2; 9 bases are a match to TRBD1. After removal of 7 bases from V and 5 bases from J, the junction contained 8 bases not matched to a gene. This CDR3 contains 14 residues. Per the germline V gene, CDR1 is MNHEY and CDR2 is SVGAGI.